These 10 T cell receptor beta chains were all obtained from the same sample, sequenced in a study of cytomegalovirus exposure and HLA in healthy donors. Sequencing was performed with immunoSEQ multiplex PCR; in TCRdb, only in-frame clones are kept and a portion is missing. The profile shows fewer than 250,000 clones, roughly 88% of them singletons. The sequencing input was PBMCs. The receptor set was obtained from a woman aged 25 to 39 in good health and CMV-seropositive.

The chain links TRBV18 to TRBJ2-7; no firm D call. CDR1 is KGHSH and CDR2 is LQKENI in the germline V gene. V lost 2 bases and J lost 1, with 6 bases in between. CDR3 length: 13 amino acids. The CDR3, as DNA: TGTGCCAGCTCACCAATGGAGTCCTACGAGCAGTACTTC. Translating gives CASSPMESYEQYF. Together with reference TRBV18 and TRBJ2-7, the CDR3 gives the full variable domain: NAGVMQNPRHLVRRRGQEARLRCSPMKGHSHVYWYRQLPEEGLKFMVYLQKENIIDESGMPKERFSAEFPKEGPSILRIQQVVRGDSAAYFCASSPMESYEQYFGPGTRLTVT.

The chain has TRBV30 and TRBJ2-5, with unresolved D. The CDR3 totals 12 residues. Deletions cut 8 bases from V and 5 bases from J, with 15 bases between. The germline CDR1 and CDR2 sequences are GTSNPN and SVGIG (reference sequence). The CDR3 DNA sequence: TGTGCCGGAAACCTGGGGTCGGAGACCCAGTACTTC. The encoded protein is CAGNLGSETQYF.

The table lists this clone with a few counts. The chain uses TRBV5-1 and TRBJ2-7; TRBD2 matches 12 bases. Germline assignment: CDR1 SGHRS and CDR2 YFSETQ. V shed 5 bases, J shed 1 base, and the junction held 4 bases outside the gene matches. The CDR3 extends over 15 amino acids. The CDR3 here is CASRWTSGTSYEQYF. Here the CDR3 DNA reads TGCGCCAGCAGATGGACTAGCGGGACATCCTACGAGCAGTACTTC. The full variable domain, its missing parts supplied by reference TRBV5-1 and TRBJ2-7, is KAGVTQTPRYLIKTRGQQVTLSCSPISGHRSVSWYQQTPGQGLQFLFEYFSETQRNKGNFPGRFSGRQFSNSRSEMNVSTLELGDSALYLCASRWTSGTSYEQYFGPGTRLTVT.

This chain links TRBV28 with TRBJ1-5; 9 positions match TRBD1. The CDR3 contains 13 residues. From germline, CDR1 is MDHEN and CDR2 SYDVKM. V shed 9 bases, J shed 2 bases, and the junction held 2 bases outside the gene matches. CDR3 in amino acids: CASRTGGNQPQHF. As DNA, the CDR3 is TGTGCCAGTCGGACAGGGGGCAATCAGCCCCAGCATTTT.

The chain's CDR3 is CASSLTGYGEKLFF. For the CDR3, the DNA is TGTGCCAGCAGTCTAACAGGGTACGGTGAAAAACTGTTTTTT. The gene calls are TRBV28 and TRBJ1-4, with D possibly TRBD1 on 6 matching bases. Germline CDR1 and CDR2: MDHEN and SYDVKM. The CDR3 length is 14 residues. V lost 5 bases and J 7 bases, leaving 14 bases between the germline ends.

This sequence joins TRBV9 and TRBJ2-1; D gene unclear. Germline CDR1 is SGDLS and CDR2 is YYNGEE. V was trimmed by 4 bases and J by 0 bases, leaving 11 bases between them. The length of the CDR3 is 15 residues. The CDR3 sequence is CASSPSSSSYNEQFF. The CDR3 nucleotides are TGTGCCAGCAGCCCATCTTCCAGCTCCTACAATGAGCAGTTCTTC.

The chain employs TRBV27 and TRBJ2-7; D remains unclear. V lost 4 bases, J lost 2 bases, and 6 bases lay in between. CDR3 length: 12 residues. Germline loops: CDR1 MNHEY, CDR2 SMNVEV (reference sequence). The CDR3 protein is CASSSDTYEQYF. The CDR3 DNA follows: TGTGCCAGCAGTTCCGACACCTACGAGCAGTACTTC.

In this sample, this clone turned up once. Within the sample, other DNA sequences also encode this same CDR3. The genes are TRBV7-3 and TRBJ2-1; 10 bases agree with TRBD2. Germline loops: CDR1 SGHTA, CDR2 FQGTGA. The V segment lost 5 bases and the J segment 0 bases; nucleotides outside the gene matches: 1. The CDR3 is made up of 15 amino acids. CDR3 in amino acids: CASSPSGSSYNEQFF. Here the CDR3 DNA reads TGTGCCAGCAGCCCTAGCGGGAGCTCCTACAATGAGCAGTTCTTC. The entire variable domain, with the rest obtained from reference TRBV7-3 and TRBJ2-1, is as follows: GAGVSQTPSNKVTEKGKYVELRCDPISGHTALYWYRQSLGQGPEFLIYFQGTGAADDSGLPNDRFFAVRPEGSVSTLKIQRTERGDSAVYLCASSPSGSSYNEQFFGPGTRLTVL.

The CDR3 coding sequence is TGTGCCAGCAGTGCGGACCTTAAAGAACGCGGCTACACCTTC. Protein: CASSADLKERGYTF. The genes are TRBV28 and TRBJ1-2; D is unclear. V lost 5 bases and J lost 8, with 18 bases in between. Germline CDR1 MDHEN, CDR2 SYDVKM. There are 14 residues in the CDR3.

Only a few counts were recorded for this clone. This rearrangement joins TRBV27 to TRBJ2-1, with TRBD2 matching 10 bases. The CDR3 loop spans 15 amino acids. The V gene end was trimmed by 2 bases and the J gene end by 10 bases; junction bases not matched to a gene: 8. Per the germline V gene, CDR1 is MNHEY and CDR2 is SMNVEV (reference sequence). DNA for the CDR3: TGTGCCAGCAGTTTAAGGGCTAGCGGGAGAGGGGAGCAGTTCTTC. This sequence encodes CASSLRASGRGEQFF.